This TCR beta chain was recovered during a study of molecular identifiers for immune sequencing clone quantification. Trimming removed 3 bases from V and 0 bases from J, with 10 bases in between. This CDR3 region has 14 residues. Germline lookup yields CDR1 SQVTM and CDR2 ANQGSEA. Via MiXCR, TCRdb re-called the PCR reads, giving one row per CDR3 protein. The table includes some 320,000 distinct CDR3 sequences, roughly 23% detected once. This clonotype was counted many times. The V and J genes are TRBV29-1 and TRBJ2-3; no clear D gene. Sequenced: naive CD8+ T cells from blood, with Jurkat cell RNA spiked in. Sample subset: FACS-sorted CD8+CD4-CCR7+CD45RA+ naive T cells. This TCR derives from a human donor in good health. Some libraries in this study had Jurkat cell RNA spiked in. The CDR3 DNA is TGCAGCGTTGACGGGTGGCCCAGCACAGATACGCAGTATTTT. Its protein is CSVDGWPSTDTQYF.